This record concerns one T cell receptor (beta chain) sequence. No antigen is known for it. This record belongs to a study of long-term antiretroviral therapy in people with HIV. Study in general: The earliest samples came about a decade before the 2015 immediate-ART recommendation. Study-wide findings and caveats: Even long-term ART left TRB diversity below transplant donor controls, despite gains.

At the survey level, the v3.0 immunoSEQ assay was run. It was roughly 40,000-50,000 T-cell genomes per sample that sequencing targeted. Assay: immunoSEQ multiplex PCR; the TCRdb copy retains only in-frame clones and omits some. The sample lists 30,000 to 35,000 clones; roughly 77% were seen once. Trimming shortened V by 1 base and J by 4 bases, and 6 bases separated the two germline ends. The CDR3 has 13 amino acids. In germline, CDR1 is SGHTA, CDR2 FQGTGA. This chain connects TRBV7-3 to TRBJ2-3, with D unresolved. The sequenced sample was unsorted PBMCs, obtained 1.9 years after starting antiretroviral therapy. The receptor comes from a man in his late teens or twenties with HIV. The CDR3 spells CASSLIIADTQYF. As DNA, the CDR3 is TGTGCCAGCAGCTTAATCATCGCAGATACGCAGTATTTT.